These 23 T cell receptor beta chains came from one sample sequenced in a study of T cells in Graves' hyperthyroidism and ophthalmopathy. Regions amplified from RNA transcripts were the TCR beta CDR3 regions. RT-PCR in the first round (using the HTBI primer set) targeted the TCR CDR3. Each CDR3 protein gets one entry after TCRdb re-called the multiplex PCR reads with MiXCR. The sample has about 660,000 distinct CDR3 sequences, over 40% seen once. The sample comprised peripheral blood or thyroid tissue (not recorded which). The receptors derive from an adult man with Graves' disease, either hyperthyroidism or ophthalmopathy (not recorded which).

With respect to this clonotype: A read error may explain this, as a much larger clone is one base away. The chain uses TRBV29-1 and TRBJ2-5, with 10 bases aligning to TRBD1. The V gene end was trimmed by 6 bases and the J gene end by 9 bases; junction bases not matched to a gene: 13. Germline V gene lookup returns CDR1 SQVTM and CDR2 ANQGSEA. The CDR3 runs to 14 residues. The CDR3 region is CSVEGQGRVEAQYF. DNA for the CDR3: TGCAGCGTGGAGGGACAGGGGAGGGTTGAGGCCCAGTACTTC. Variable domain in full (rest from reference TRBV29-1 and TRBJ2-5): SAVISQKPSRDICQRGTSLTIQCQVDSQVTMMFWYRQQPGQSLTLIATANQGSEATYESGFVIDKFPISRPNLTFSTLTVSNMSPEDSSIYLCSVEGQGRVEAQYFGPGTRLLVL.

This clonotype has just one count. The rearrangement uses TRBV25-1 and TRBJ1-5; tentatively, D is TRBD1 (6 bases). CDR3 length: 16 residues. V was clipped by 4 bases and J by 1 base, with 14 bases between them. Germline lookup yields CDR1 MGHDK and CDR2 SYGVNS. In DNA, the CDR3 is TGTGCCAGCAGTGCTCAGGAGGGGGGGAGCAATCAGCCCCAGCATTTT. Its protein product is CASSAQEGGSNQPQHF.

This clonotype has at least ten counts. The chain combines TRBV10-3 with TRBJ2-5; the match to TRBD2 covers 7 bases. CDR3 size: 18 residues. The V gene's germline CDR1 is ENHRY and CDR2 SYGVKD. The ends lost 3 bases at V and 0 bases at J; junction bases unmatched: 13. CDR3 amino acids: CAISDTRGTTRYQETQYF. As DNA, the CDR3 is TGTGCCATCAGTGACACGCGGGGGACTACTAGGTACCAAGAGACCCAGTACTTC.

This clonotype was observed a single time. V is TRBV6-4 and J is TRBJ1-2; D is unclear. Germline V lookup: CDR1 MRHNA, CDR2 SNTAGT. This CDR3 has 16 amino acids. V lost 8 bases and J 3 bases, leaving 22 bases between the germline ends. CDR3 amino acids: CASEDSVFARDYGYTF. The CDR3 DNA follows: TGTGCCAGCGAAGATTCGGTATTCGCGCGGGACTATGGCTACACCTTC.

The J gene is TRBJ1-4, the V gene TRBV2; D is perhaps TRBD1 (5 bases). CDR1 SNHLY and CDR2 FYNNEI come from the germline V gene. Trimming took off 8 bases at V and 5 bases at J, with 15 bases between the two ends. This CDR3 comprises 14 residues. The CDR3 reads CASLRDGGNEKLFF. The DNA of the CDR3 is TGTGCCAGCCTCAGGGACGGAGGGAATGAAAAACTGTTTTTT.

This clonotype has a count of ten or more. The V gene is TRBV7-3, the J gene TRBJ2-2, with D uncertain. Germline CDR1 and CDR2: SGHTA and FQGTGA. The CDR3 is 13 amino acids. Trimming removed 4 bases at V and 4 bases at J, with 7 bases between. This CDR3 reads CASSSAGTGELFF. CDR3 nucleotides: TGTGCCAGCAGCTCCGCAGGCACCGGGGAGCTGTTTTTT.

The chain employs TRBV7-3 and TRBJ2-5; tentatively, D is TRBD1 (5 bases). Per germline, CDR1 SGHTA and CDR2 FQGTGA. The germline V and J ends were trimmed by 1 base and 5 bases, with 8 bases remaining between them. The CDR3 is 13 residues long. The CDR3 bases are TGTGCCAGCAGCTTAATAGGGGTGGAGACCCAGTACTTC. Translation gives CASSLIGVETQYF.

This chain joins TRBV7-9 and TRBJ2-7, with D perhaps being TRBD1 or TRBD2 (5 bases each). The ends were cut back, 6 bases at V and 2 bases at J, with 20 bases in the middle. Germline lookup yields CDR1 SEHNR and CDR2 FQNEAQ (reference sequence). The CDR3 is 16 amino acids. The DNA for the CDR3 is TGTGCCAGCAGTTCCCCAGGGAGCTCTCGGGCCTACGAGCAGTACTTC. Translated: CASSSPGSSRAYEQYF.

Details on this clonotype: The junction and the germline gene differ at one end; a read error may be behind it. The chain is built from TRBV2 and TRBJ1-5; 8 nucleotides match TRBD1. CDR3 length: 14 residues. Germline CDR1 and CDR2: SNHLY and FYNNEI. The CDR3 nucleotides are TGTGCCAGCAGAGACTCAGGGGGCGGCCAGCCCCGGCATTTT. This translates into CASRDSGGGQPRHF.

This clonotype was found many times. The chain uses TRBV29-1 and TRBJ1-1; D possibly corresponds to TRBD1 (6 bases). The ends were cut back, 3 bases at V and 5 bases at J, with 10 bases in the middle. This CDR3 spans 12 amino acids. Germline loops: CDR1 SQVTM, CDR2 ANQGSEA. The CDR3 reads CSVEGAGTEAFF. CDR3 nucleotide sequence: TGCAGCGTTGAGGGGGCCGGAACTGAAGCTTTCTTT.

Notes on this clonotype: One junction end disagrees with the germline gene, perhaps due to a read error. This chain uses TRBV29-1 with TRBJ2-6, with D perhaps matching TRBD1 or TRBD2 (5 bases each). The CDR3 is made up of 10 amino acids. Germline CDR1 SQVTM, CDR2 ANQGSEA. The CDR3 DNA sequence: TGCAGCGTGGGACGGCTACCTGAAGCTTTC. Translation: CSVGRLPEAF.

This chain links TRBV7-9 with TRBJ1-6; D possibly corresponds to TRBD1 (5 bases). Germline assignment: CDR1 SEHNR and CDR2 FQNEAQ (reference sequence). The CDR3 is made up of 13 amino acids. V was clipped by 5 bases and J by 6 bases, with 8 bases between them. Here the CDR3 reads CASSEGINSPLHF. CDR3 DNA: TGTGCCAGCAGCGAGGGGATTAATTCACCCCTCCACTTT. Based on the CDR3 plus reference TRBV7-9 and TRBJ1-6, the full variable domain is DTGVSQNPRHKITKRGQNVTFRCDPISEHNRLYWYRQTLGQGPEFLTYFQNEAQLEKSRLLSDRFSAERPKGSFSTLEIQRTEQGDSAMYLCASSEGINSPLHFGNGTRLTVT.

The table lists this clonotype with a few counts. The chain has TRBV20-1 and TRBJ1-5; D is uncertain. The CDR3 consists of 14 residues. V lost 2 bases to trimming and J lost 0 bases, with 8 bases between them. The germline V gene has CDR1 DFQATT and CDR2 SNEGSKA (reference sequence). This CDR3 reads CSARIDGSNQPQHF. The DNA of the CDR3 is TGCAGTGCTAGAATCGACGGTAGCAATCAGCCCCAGCATTTT.

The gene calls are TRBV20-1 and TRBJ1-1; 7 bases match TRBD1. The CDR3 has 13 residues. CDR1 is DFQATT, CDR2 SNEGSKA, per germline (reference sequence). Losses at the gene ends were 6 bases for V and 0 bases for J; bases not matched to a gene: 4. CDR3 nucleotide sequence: TGCAGTGCGATCGGGACAGTGAACACTGAAGCTTTCTTT. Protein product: CSAIGTVNTEAFF.

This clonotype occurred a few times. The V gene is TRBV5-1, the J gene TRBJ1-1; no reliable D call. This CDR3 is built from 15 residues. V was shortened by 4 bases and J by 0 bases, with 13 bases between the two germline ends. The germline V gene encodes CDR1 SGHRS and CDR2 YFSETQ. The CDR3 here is CASSPRVGMNTEAFF. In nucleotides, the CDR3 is TGCGCCAGCAGCCCGAGGGTGGGGATGAACACTGAAGCTTTCTTT. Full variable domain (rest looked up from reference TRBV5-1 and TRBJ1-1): KAGVTQTPRYLIKTRGQQVTLSCSPISGHRSVSWYQQTPGQGLQFLFEYFSETQRNKGNFPGRFSGRQFSNSRSEMNVSTLELGDSALYLCASSPRVGMNTEAFFGQGTRLTVV.

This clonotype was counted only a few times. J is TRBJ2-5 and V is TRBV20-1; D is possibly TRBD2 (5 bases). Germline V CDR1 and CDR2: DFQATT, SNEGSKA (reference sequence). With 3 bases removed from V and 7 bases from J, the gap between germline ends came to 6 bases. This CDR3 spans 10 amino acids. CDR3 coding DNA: TGCAGTGCTAGTGGAGGGACCCAGTACTTC. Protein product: CSASGGTQYF.

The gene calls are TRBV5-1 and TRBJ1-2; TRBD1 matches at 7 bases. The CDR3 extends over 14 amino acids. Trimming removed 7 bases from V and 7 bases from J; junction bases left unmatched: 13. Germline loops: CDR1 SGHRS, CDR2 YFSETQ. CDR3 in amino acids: CASRIRQGSGGYTF. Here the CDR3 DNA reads TGCGCCAGCCGGATCAGACAGGGAAGCGGTGGCTACACCTTC.

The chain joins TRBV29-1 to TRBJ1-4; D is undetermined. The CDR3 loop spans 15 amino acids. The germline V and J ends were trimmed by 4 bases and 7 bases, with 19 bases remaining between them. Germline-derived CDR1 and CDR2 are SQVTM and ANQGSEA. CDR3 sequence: CSVGKSGGLGEKLFF. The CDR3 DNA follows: TGCAGCGTTGGCAAATCGGGCGGATTAGGTGAAAAACTGTTTTTT.

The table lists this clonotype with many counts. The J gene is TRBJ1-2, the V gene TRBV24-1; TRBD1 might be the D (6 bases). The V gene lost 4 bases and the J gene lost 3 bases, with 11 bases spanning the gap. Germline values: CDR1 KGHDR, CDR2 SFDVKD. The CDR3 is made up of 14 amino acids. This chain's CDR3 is CATSEGAGDYGYTF. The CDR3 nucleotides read TGTGCCACCAGTGAGGGGGCAGGGGACTATGGCTACACCTTC.

The CDR3 DNA sequence: TGTGCCAGCAGCCAAGAGGGGGCTAGTCAGCCCCAGCATTTT. Translating it yields CASSQEGASQPQHF. The V call is TRBV7-2, the J call TRBJ1-5, with 7 bases that match TRBD1. Unmatched junction bases numbered 7, after V lost 5 bases and J lost 6 bases. Germline V gene sequence: CDR1 SGHTA, CDR2 FQGNSA. The CDR3 totals 14 residues. The whole variable domain, filled in from reference TRBV7-2 and TRBJ1-5, reads GAGVSQSPSNKVTEKGKDVELRCDPISGHTALYWYRQSLGQGLEFLIYFQGNSAPDKSGLPSDRFSAERTGGSVSTLTIQRTQQEDSAVYLCASSQEGASQPQHFGDGTRLSIL.

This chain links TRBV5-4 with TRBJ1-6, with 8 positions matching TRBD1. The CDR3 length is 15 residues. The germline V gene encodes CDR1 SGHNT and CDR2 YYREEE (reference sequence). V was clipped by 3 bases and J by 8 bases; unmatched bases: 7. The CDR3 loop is CASSSQTGVYSPLHF. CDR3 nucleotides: TGTGCCAGCAGCTCCCAGACAGGGGTGTATTCACCCCTCCACTTT.

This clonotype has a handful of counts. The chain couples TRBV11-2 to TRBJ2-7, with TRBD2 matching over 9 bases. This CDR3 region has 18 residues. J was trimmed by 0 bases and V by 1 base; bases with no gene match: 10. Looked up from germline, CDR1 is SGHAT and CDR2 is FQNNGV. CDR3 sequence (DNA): TGTGCCAGCAGCTTAGTGGTGGCGGGAGGGCGGGTCTCCTACGAGCAGTACTTC. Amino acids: CASSLVVAGGRVSYEQYF.

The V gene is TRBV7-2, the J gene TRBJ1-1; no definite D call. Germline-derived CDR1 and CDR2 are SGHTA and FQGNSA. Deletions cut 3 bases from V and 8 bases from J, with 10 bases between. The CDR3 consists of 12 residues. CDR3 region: CASSFSMDEAFF. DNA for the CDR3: TGTGCCAGCAGCTTTAGCATGGACGAAGCTTTCTTT.